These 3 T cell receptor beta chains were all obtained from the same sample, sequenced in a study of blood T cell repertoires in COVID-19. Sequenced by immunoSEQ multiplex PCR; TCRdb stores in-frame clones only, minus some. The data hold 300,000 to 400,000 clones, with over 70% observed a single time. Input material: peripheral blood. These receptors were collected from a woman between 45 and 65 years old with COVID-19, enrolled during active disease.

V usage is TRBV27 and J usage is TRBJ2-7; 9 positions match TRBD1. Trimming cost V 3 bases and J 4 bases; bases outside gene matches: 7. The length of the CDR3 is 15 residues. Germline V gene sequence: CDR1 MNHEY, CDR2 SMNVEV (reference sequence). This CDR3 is CASSFRGQGGYEQYF. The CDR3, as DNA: TGTGCCAGCAGTTTCCGGGGACAGGGAGGGTACGAGCAGTACTTC.

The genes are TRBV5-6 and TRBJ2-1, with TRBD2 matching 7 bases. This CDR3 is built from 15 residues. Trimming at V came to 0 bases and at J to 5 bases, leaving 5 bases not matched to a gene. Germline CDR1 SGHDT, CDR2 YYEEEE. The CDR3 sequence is CASSLGSSGDNEQFF. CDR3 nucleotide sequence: TGTGCCAGCAGCTTGGGGTCTAGCGGAGACAATGAGCAGTTCTTC.

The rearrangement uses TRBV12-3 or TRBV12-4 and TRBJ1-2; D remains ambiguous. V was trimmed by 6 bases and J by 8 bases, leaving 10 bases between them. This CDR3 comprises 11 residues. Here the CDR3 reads CASSRLGGYTF. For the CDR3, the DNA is TGTGCCAGCAGCCGTCTCGGGGGCTACACCTTC.